The text below deals with one TCR beta chain. The data were obtained in a study of blood T cell repertoires in COVID-19. Study as a whole: Donors in the United States, Italy and Spain gave samples during acute or convalescent COVID-19. T cells, B-cell-depleted T cells, or PBMCs supplied cDNA or gDNA.

Original analysis: Using reference gene primer amplification, nucleated cell counts were estimated. The table came from immunoSEQ multiplex PCR; TCRdb's copy has only in-frame clones and leaves some out. V and J calls and clone size are copied from that table; D and trimming were computed from the DNA. The repertoire consists of some 200,000 clones, with roughly 84% occurring once and the leading ten covering more than 2%. The TCR comes from a woman in her sixties or seventies with acute or convalescent COVID-19. The material sequenced was peripheral blood.

The CDR3 DNA reads as TGTGCCAGCAGCCCGGACAGGGTGAACACTGAAGCTTTCTTT. It encodes CASSPDRVNTEAFF. The chain combines TRBV7-2 with TRBJ1-1; TRBD1 matches at 8 bases. The CDR3 extends over 14 amino acids. The germline gives CDR1 SGHTA, CDR2 FQGNSA. With V trimmed by 5 bases and J by 0 bases, 2 bases remained unmatched.